This T cell receptor (beta chain) was obtained from a study of T cell responses to AZD1222 COVID-19 vaccine. Findings of the study overall: Along spike, vaccine-associated CD4 TCRs were found throughout, with dominance at 160-218 and 743-854. After the peak T cell response, and only then, were repertoires sampled.

CDR1 MNHEY and CDR2 SVGAGI come from the germline V gene. CDR3 length: 13 residues. V lost 8 bases to trimming and J lost 0 bases; unmatched junction nucleotides: 4. Repertoires were generated with immunoSEQ multiplex PCR, while TCRdb's copy carries only in-frame clones and drops some. The sample lists 70,000 to 100,000 clones, 92% occurring once. Comment on this clone: What it recognizes is unknown.

The J gene is TRBJ2-7, the V gene TRBV6-5; 7 bases fit TRBD1. The specimen was peripheral blood, collected 28 days after the second AZD1222 dose. The clonotype comes from an adult who received the AZD1222 COVID-19 vaccine. The CDR3 reads CASGQDRSYEQYF. CDR3 sequence (DNA): TGTGCCAGCGGACAGGACCGCTCCTACGAGCAGTACTTC.